This TCR beta chain came from a study of blood T cells in healthy people across ages. In germline, CDR1 is SGHTA, CDR2 FQGTGA. The CDR3 spans 19 residues. The V end lost 2 bases, the J end lost 0 bases, and 17 bases lay between the germline ends. The authors ran a second PCR of 7 to 11 cycles using a sample-barcoded 5' primer and a J-beta primer mix. TCRdb reprocessed the 5' RACE reads via MiXCR and lists one record per CDR3 protein. The profile covers some 640,000 distinct CDR3 sequences, with about 28% appearing a single time and 15% to 19% taken by the ten largest. This clonotype was seen repeatedly, ten times or more.

The sample comprised blood. This sequence joins TRBV7-3 and TRBJ2-6; no clear D. The TCR originated in a woman at least 80 years old in good health. CDR3: CASSLGSESPFSGANVLTF. DNA of the CDR3: TGTGCCAGCAGCTTAGGCAGCGAATCCCCTTTCTCTGGGGCCAACGTCCTGACTTTC. The full variable domain, rest sourced from reference TRBV7-3 and TRBJ2-6, is GAGVSQTPSNKVTEKGKYVELRCDPISGHTALYWYRQSLGQGPEFLIYFQGTGAADDSGLPNDRFFAVRPEGSVSTLKIQRTERGDSAVYLCASSLGSESPFSGANVLTFGAGSRLTVL.